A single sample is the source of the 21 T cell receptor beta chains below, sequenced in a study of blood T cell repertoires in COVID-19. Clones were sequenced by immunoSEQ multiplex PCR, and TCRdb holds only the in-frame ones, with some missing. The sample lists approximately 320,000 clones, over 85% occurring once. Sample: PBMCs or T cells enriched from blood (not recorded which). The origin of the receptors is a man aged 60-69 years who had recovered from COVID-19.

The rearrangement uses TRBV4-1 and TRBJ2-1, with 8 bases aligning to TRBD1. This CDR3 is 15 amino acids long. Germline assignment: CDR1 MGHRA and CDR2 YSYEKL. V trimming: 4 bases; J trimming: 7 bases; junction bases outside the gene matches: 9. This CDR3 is CASSLERQGNNEQFF. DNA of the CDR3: TGCGCCAGCAGCCTAGAAAGACAGGGGAATAATGAGCAGTTCTTC.

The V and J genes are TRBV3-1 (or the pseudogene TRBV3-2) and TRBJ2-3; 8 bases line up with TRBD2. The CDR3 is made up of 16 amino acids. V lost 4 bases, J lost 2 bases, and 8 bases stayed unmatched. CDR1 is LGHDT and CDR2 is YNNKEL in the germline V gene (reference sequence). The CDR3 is CASSPVAGGTTDTQYF. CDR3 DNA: TGTGCCAGCAGCCCCGTGGCGGGGGGTACCACAGATACGCAGTATTTT.

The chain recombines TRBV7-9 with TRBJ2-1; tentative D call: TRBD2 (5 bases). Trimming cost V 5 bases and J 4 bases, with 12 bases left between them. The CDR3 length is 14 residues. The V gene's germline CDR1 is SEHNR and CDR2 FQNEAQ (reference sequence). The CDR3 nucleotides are TGTGCCAGCAGCCCGCGGAGAGGGTACAATGAGCAGTTCTTC. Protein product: CASSPRRGYNEQFF. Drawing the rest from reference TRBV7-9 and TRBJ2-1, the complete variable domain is DTGVSQNPRHKITKRGQNVTFRCDPISEHNRLYWYRQTLGQGPEFLTYFQNEAQLEKSRLLSDRFSAERPKGSFSTLEIQRTEQGDSAMYLCASSPRRGYNEQFFGPGTRLTVL.

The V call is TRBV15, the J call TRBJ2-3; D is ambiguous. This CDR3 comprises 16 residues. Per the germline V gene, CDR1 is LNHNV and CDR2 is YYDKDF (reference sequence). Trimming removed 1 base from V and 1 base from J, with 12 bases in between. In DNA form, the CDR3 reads TGTGCCACCAGCAGAGGGTTAGAGTCCCGCACAGATACGCAGTATTTT. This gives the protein CATSRGLESRTDTQYF.

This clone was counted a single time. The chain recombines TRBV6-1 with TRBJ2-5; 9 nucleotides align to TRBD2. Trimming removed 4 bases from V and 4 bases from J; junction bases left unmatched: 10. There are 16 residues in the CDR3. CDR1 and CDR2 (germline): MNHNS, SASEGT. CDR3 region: CASSVSLAGVAETQYF. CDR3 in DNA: TGTGCCAGCAGTGTTTCTTTAGCGGGAGTCGCAGAGACCCAGTACTTC.

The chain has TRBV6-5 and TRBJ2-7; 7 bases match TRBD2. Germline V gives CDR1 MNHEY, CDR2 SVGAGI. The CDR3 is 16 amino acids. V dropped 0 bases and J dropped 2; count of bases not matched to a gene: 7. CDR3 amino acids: CASSYSVAGSPYEQYF. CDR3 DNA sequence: TGTGCCAGCAGTTACTCGGTAGCGGGCTCTCCCTACGAGCAGTACTTC.

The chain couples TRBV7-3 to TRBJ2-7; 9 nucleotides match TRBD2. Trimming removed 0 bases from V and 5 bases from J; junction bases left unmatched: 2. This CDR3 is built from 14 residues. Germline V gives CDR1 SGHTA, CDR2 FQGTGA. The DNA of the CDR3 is TGTGCCAGCAGCTTAACTAGCGGGAGCAACGAGCAGTACTTC. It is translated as CASSLTSGSNEQYF.

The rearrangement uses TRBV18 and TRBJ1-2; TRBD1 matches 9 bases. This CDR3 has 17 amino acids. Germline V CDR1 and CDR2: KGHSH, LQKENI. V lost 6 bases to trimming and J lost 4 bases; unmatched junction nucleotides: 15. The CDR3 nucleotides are TGTGCCAGCTCTTCATCCTCCGGGACAGGGCGCTCCTATGGCTACACCTTC. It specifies CASSSSSGTGRSYGYTF.

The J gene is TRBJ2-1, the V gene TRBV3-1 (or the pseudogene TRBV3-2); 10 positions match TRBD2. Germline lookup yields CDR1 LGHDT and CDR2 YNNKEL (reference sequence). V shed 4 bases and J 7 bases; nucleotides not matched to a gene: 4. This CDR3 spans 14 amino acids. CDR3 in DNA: TGTGCCAGCAGCCCGGGACTAGCGTGGAATGAGCAGTTCTTC. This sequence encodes CASSPGLAWNEQFF.

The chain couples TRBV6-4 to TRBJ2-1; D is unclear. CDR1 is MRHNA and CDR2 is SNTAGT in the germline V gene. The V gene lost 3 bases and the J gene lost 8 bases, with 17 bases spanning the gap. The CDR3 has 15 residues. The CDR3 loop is CASSEAVAGVDEQFF. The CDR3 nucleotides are TGTGCCAGCAGTGAAGCCGTGGCAGGCGTCGATGAGCAGTTCTTC.

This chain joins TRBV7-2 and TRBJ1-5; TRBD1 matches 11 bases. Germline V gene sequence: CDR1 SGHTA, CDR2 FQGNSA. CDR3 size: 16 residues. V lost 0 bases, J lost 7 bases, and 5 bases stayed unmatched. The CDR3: CASSLAGTGGGQPQHF. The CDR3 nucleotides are TGTGCCAGCAGCTTAGCGGGGACAGGGGGAGGCCAGCCCCAGCATTTT.

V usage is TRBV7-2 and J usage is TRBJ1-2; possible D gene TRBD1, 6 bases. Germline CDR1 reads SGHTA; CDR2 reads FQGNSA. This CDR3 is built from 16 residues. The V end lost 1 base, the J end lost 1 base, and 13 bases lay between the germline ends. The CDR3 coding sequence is TGTGCCAGCAGCTTAGGGGGGACACTTATTAACTATGGCTACACCTTC. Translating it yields CASSLGGTLINYGYTF.

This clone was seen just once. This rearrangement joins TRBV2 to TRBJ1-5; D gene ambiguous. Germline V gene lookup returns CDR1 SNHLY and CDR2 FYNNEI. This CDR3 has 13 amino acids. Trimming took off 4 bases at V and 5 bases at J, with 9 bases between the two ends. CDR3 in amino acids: CASSGLWDQPQHF. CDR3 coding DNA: TGTGCCAGCAGTGGACTCTGGGATCAGCCCCAGCATTTT.

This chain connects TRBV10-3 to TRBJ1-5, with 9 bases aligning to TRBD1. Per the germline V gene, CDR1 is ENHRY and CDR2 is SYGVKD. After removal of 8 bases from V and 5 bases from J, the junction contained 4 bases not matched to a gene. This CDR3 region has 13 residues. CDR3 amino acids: CAIGDRVDQPQHF. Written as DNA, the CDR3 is TGTGCCATCGGGGACAGGGTGGATCAGCCCCAGCATTTT.

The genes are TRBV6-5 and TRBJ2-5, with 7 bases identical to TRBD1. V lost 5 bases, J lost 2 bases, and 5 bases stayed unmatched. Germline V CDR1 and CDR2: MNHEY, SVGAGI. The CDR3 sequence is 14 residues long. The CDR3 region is CASSQGQNQETQYF. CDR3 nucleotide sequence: TGTGCCAGCAGTCAGGGACAGAATCAAGAGACCCAGTACTTC.

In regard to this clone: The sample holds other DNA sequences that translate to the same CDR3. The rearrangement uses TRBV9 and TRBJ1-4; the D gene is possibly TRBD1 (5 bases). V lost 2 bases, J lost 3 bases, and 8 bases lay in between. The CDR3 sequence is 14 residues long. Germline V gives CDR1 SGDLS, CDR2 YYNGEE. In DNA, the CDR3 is TGTGCCAGCAGCGTTGGACAAGCTAATGAAAAACTGTTTTTT. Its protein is CASSVGQANEKLFF.

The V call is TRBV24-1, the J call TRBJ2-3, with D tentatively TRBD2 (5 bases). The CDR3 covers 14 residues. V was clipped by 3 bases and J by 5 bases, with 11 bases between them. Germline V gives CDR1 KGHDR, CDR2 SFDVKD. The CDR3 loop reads CATSDTGGIDTQYF. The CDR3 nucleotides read TGTGCCACCAGTGATACCGGAGGCATAGATACGCAGTATTTT.

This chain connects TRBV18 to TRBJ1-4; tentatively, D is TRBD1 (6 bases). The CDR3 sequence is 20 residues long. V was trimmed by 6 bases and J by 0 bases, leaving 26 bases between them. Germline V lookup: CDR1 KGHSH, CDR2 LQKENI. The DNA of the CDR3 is TGTGCCAGCTCCCGCAACCCCCCTTTTCAGGGGAATGCAACTAATGAAAAACTGTTTTTT. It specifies CASSRNPPFQGNATNEKLFF.

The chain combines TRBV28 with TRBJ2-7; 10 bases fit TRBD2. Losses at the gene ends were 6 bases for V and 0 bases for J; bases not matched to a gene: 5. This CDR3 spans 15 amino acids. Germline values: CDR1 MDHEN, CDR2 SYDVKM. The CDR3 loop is CASSPGLASSYEQYF. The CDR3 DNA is TGTGCCAGCAGCCCGGGACTAGCGAGCTCCTACGAGCAGTACTTC.

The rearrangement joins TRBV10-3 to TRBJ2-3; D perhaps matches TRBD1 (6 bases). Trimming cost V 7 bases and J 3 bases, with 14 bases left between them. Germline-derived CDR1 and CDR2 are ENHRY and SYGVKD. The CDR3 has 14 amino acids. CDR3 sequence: CAIKGVRETDTQYF. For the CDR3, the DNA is TGTGCCATCAAGGGGGTAAGGGAAACAGATACGCAGTATTTT.

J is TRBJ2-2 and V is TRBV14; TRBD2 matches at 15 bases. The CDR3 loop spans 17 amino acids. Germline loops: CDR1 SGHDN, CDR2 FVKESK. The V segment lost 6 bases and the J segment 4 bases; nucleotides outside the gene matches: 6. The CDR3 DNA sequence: TGTGCCAGCAGACGGACTAGCGGGAGGGAAGTCACCGGGGAGCTGTTTTTT. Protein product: CASRRTSGREVTGELFF.